This TCR beta chain was obtained from a study of Graves' ophthalmopathy and Graves' hyperthyroidism. Other autoimmune diseases, uncontrolled infections, pregnancy or lactation led to the exclusion of patients. The J segment lost 5 bases and the V segment lost 7 bases, leaving 8 bases of the junction unmatched. The V gene's germline CDR1 is LNHDA and CDR2 SQIVND (reference sequence). The length of the CDR3 is 14 residues. Study-wide points: In blood appeared most of the expanded thyroid clonotypes whose frequency exceeded 0.001. With a specificity of roughly 72% and a sensitivity of about 70%, the model predicted ophthalmopathy progression.

This clonotype appeared many times. The antigen remains unidentified. The sequenced template was RNA, covering the TCR beta CDR3 region. HTBI primers were employed in first-round RT-PCR, then a second-round multiplex PCR followed. Each CDR3 protein gets one entry after TCRdb re-called the multiplex PCR reads with MiXCR. The repertoire holds 500,000 to 600,000 distinct CDR3 sequences, with roughly 40% as singletons. This clonotype was sampled from an adult man with Graves' hyperthyroidism. V gene TRBV19 combines with J gene TRBJ1-1, with 9 bases aligning to TRBD1. Source material: peripheral blood or thyroid tissue (not recorded which). The CDR3 loop is CASTPGQGSTEAFF. For the CDR3, the DNA is TGTGCCAGTACCCCGGGACAGGGTTCAACTGAAGCTTTCTTT.